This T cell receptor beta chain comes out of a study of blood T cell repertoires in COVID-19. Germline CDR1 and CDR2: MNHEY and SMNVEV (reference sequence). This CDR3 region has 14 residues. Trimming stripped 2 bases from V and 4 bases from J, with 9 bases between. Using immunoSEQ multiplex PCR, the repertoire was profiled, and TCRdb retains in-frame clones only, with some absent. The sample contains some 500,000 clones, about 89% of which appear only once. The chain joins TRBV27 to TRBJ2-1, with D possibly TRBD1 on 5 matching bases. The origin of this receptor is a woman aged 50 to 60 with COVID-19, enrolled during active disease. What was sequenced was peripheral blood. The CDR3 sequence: CASSLVQGYNEQFF. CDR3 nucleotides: TGTGCCAGCAGTTTAGTCCAGGGTTACAATGAGCAGTTCTTC.